A single sample is the source of the 18 T cell receptor beta chains below, sequenced in a study of regulatory T cells in long-lasting Graves disease. The time point denotes: newly diagnosed GD, antithyroid drugs for less than 3 months. Following extraction of RNA from PBMCs, that RNA was used to make the TCR library. Construction of the TCR beta libraries employed iRepertoire HTBI primers in conjunction with Arm-PCR of CDR3 regions. TCRdb used MiXCR to reprocess the multiplex PCR reads, holding one entry per CDR3 protein. The sample has a few hundred thousand distinct CDR3 sequences, about 18% seen once. Source: peripheral blood mononuclear cells (PBMCs), taken at new diagnosis, from a patient treated with antithyroid drugs. All receptors derive from a female donor with Graves disease.

This clonotype showed up many times. The chain recombines TRBV6-1 with TRBJ1-3; no clear D. The V and J ends lost 5 bases and 0 bases respectively, with 14 bases between them. The germline V gene encodes CDR1 MNHNS and CDR2 SASEGT. This CDR3 is 16 amino acids long. This CDR3 reads CASSLIHGSSGNTIYF. As DNA, the CDR3 is TGTGCCAGCAGTCTTATTCACGGAAGCTCTGGAAACACCATATATTTT.

This clonotype occurred many times. The rearrangement links TRBV6-4 to TRBJ2-7, with D tentatively TRBD1 (6 bases). The germline CDR1 and CDR2 sequences are MRHNA and SNTAGT. The V gene lost 7 bases and the J gene lost 2 bases, with 15 bases spanning the gap. CDR3 length: 14 residues. The CDR3, as DNA: TGTGCCAGCACGGACAGTCTGGCCACCTACGAGCAGTACTTC. Translating it yields CASTDSLATYEQYF.

Comments on this clonotype: This may arise from a read error, as a much more abundant clone is one base away. The chain uses TRBV19 and TRBJ2-3; D is unresolved. This CDR3 is built from 15 residues. Trimming left V 3 bases short and J 1 base short, with 11 bases between. The germline gives CDR1 LNHDA, CDR2 SQIVND (reference sequence). CDR3 amino acids: CASSMRFTGTDTQYF. The CDR3 bases are TGTGCCAGTAGTATGAGGTTTACTGGCACAGATACGCAGTATTTT. Together with reference TRBV19 and TRBJ2-3, the CDR3 gives the full variable domain: DGGITQSPKYLFRKEGQNVTLSCEQNLNHDAMYWYRQDPGQGLRLIYYSQIVNDFQKGDIAEGYSVSREKKESFPLTVTSAQKNPTAFYLCASSMRFTGTDTQYFGPGTRLTVL.

The sample holds a few counts of this clonotype. J is TRBJ2-7 and V is TRBV18, with D possibly being TRBD2 (6 bases). Between the trimmed V and J ends, which lost 3 bases and 4 bases, there was a span of 28 bases. From germline, CDR1 is KGHSH and CDR2 LQKENI. The CDR3 is 19 residues long. The CDR3 nucleotides are TGTGCCAGCTCACCTACCTACTCCGAGACTAGGGAAGGGAGGTACGAGCAGTACTTC. It translates to CASSPTYSETREGRYEQYF.

This clonotype was counted many times. This sequence joins TRBV12-3 or TRBV12-4 and TRBJ2-1, with 7 bases lining up with TRBD2. Trimming took 7 bases from V and 5 from J; bases not matched to a gene: 11. CDR3 length: 15 amino acids. The DNA of the CDR3 is TGTGCCAGCACGTTGGCGGGAGTGTCCCACAATGAGCAGTTCTTC. It specifies CASTLAGVSHNEQFF.

At least ten counts were recorded for this clonotype. The genes are TRBV15 and TRBJ1-2; D remains unclear. The CDR3 has 12 residues. V gave up 5 bases and J gave up 4 bases, with 8 bases separating them. Looked up from germline, CDR1 is LNHNV and CDR2 is YYDKDF (reference sequence). This chain's CDR3 is CATSSQSYGYTF. DNA for the CDR3: TGTGCCACCAGCTCACAGTCCTATGGCTACACCTTC.

This clonotype was recorded at least ten times. CDR3 sequence: CASSYVREREGTDTQYF. Here the CDR3 DNA reads TGTGCCAGCAGTTACGTACGCGAGCGGGAGGGAACAGATACGCAGTATTTT. The J gene is TRBJ2-3, the V gene TRBV6-5, with 10 bases lining up with TRBD2. Germline trimming cut 2 bases from V and 3 bases from J; bases unmatched to any gene: 8. This CDR3 has 17 amino acids. The germline V gene has CDR1 MNHEY and CDR2 SVGAGI.

This clonotype was counted ten times or more. This chain joins TRBV14 and TRBJ2-7; the D is unclear. V was shortened by 3 bases and J by 1 base, with 10 bases between the two germline ends. The CDR3 covers 14 residues. The germline V gene has CDR1 SGHDN and CDR2 FVKESK. CDR3 amino acids: CASSQLTVSYEQYF. The CDR3, as DNA: TGTGCCAGCAGCCAGTTAACGGTTTCCTACGAGCAGTACTTC.

This clonotype has at least ten counts. V gene TRBV20-1 combines with J gene TRBJ2-5; TRBD2 is a possible D gene (5 bases). Germline assignment: CDR1 DFQATT and CDR2 SNEGSKA (reference sequence). V was shortened by 5 bases and J by 1 base, with 17 bases between the two germline ends. This CDR3 contains 15 residues. CDR3 protein: CSAGGGPRLQETQYF. CDR3 DNA sequence: TGCAGTGCTGGAGGAGGACCGAGACTCCAAGAGACCCAGTACTTC.

This clonotype was counted only a few times. This chain uses TRBV10-1 with TRBJ2-1; possible D gene TRBD2, 5 bases. CDR1 is WNHNN and CDR2 is SYGVQD in the germline V gene (reference sequence). The CDR3 runs to 14 residues. V was shortened by 6 bases and J by 9 bases, with 18 bases between the two germline ends. The CDR3 DNA follows: TGCGCCAGCAGGCGCCGGGATATGATCCGTGAGCAGTTCTTC. This sequence encodes CASRRRDMIREQFF.

The J gene is TRBJ2-1, the V gene TRBV7-2; TRBD1 aligns across 10 bases. Trimming took 3 bases from V and 7 from J; bases not matched to a gene: 6. Germline V gives CDR1 SGHTA, CDR2 FQGNSA. This CDR3 comprises 15 residues. The CDR3, as DNA: TGTGCCAGCAGCTTCCGGGACAGGGGCGGTAATGAGCAGTTCTTC. This codes for CASSFRDRGGNEQFF.

This clonotype was seen ten or more times. This chain connects TRBV16 to TRBJ1-1; D unresolved. The V gene's germline CDR1 is KGHSY and CDR2 FQNENV. The V end lost 1 base, the J end lost 0 bases, and 3 bases lay between the germline ends. The CDR3 extends over 13 amino acids. In DNA, the CDR3 is TGTGCCAGCAGCCAATTGGTGAACACTGAAGCTTTCTTT. Its translation: CASSQLVNTEAFF.

In its sample, this clonotype was seen many times. This sequence joins TRBV12-3 or TRBV12-4 and TRBJ1-2, with TRBD1 matching 8 bases. The CDR3 is 12 residues long. V lost 4 bases and J lost 8; bases outside the gene matches: 3. The CDR3, as DNA: TGTGCCAGCAGTTACAGGGGGGACGGCTACACCTTC. Residues: CASSYRGDGYTF.

CDR3 bases: TGTGCCAGCAGCCAAACAGGTGACTCCTACAATGAGCAGTTCTTC. The encoded protein is CASSQTGDSYNEQFF. The chain carries TRBV5-5 and TRBJ2-1, with D maybe TRBD1 (5 bases). CDR3 length equals 15 residues. The ends were cut back, 4 bases at V and 0 bases at J, with 11 bases in the middle. The germline CDR1 and CDR2 sequences are SGHKS and YYEKEE (reference sequence). Together with reference TRBV5-5 and TRBJ2-1, the CDR3 gives the full variable domain: DAGVTQSPTHLIKTRGQQVTLRCSPISGHKSVSWYQQVLGQGPQFIFQYYEKEERGRGNFPDRFSARQFPNYSSELNVNALLLGDSALYLCASSQTGDSYNEQFFGPGTRLTVL.

This clonotype was recorded at least ten times. The V call is TRBV24-1, the J call TRBJ2-1; 9 bases fit TRBD2. The CDR3 has 14 residues. The ends lost 10 bases at V and 7 bases at J; junction bases unmatched: 10. The germline gives CDR1 KGHDR, CDR2 SFDVKD. The CDR3 here is CATQSAGGGNEQFF. CDR3 sequence (DNA): TGTGCCACGCAGTCAGCGGGAGGTGGGAATGAGCAGTTCTTC.

This clonotype has ten or more counts. The chain links TRBV11-2 to TRBJ2-3; 16 bases are a match to TRBD2. Germline V lookup: CDR1 SGHAT, CDR2 FQNNGV. The CDR3 contains 18 residues. J lost 1 base, V lost 5 bases, and 6 bases had no gene match. The CDR3: CASSPGTSGRDRTDTQYF. CDR3 DNA: TGTGCCAGCAGCCCGGGGACTAGCGGGAGGGACCGCACAGATACGCAGTATTTT. Full variable domain (outside the CDR3, taken from reference TRBV11-2 and TRBJ2-3): EAGVAQSPRYKIIEKRQSVAFWCNPISGHATLYWYQQILGQGPKLLIQFQNNGVVDDSQLPKDRFSAERLKGVDSTLKIQPAKLEDSAVYLCASSPGTSGRDRTDTQYFGPGTRLTVL.

In this sample, this clonotype turned up many times. The V and J genes are TRBV20-1 and TRBJ2-3; 10 bases agree with TRBD1. The trim removed 5 bases at V and 5 bases at J, leaving 7 bases unmatched. CDR3 length: 14 amino acids. Per germline, CDR1 DFQATT and CDR2 SNEGSKA (reference sequence). CDR3 residues: CSAGRTGGVDTQYF. The CDR3 DNA reads TGCAGTGCTGGAAGGACAGGGGGGGTAGATACGCAGTATTTT.

The sample holds many counts of this clonotype. The chain recombines TRBV5-1 with TRBJ1-4; D is possibly TRBD1 (5 bases). CDR3 size: 14 residues. Germline V lookup: CDR1 SGHRS, CDR2 YFSETQ. The germline V and J ends were trimmed by 0 bases and 5 bases, with 8 bases remaining between them. In DNA, the CDR3 is TGCGCCAGCAGCTTGGTCGGGGGAAATGAAAAACTGTTTTTT. The encoded protein is CASSLVGGNEKLFF.